The entry below gives a single T cell receptor beta chain sequence along with its context. A single count supports this clone. Its binding antigen is unknown. No clone much larger than this one lies a single base away; base qualities are absent. Donors formed part of the validation cohort, which comprised fewer than 150 subjects and was distinct from the first cohort of 550 to 850 subjects. The library was generated by the immunoSEQ multiplex PCR assay. The published analysis was carried out like this. To diagnose cytomegalovirus status from the catalog of TCR beta chain sequences, a statistical classification framework was built. This immuneACCESS table, as held by TCRdb, lists in-frame sequences with V and J called but not all clones. Of the missing ones, under half trace to an unresolved V gene in checked studies; the others have no known cause. The V and J calls and clone size are taken from that table; D and trimming were inferred from the DNA. The sample table holds some 150,000 clones, of which approximately 90% were seen once. Less than 8% of the sample lies in the top ten.

The source of the sample is a study of cytomegalovirus exposure and HLA in healthy donors (dated by TCRdb to about 2017). A note on the overall study: A later analysis indicated that the roughly 120 validation repertoires were generated on the platform also employed for the 600 to 750 repertoires of the first cohort. Along with the roughly 710-subject first cohort, a separate validation cohort of over a hundred different subjects was used. The study was designed to test whether signatures of past pathogen exposure could be identified by cataloging public T cell receptors. The study combined high-throughput TCR immunosequencing, statistical association of individual TCRs with disease status, and machine learning to predict cytomegalovirus infection status. What the research found in general, with its limitations: A later analysis lacked HLA typing for the validation cohort, so it scored co-occurrence in that cohort across all 120 repertoires. In vitro tests confirmed that a few of the cytomegalovirus-associated TCR beta chains recognize cytomegalovirus antigens. The authors suggested that the approach could potentially be generalized to other disease states and immunological phenotypes. The classifier was reported to diagnose cytomegalovirus status with high specificity and sensitivity in both the original and validation cohorts. A later analysis found that TCRs clustered in the first cohort also tended to co-occur in the 130 or so validation repertoires, with more than 90% of cluster scores above 0. In the study, some 180 TCR beta chains were listed as associated with cytomegalovirus. Most TCR sequences were seen in very few donors, while some public TCRs were found in many individuals.

Germline trimming amounts to 5 bases on V and 3 bases on J, with 13 as the count of junction bases outside the gene matches. The germline V gene (reference sequence) supplies CDR1 SEHNR and CDR2 FQNEAQ. There are 17 amino acids in the CDR3, from cysteine to phenylalanine inclusive. Only the CDR3 DNA is retained, 51 bases long and in frame from the first base. The sample taken for sequencing was PBMCs. The chain links TRBV7-9 with TRBJ2-7, with 10 central nucleotides matching TRBD2. The receptor comes from a woman in her 30s in good health and CMV-seropositive. The DNA sequence is TGTGCCAGCAGCGACCAGCGGGGGGGTACCAACTTCTACGAGCAGTACTTC. Its coded protein is CASSDQRGGTNFYEQYF.